One and the same sample provided the 2 T cell receptor beta chains below, sequenced in a study of CD4 T cells in relation to SARS-CoV-2 and coronaviruses (dated by TCRdb to the early 2020s). Libraries were constructed by the immunoSEQ multiplex PCR assay. TCRdb re-hosts the immuneACCESS table, in-frame sequences only. Its copies lack some clones; in the studies checked, an unresolved V gene accounts for under half of them, and the cause for the rest is not known. This sample holds 30,000 to 45,000 clones; approximately 88% were observed only once. The leading ten clones occupy 9% to 9.5% of the sample. Specimen: memory CD4+ T cells from PBMCs. Read against the paper, the sample's cell subset or site label means: memory (non-naive) CD4+ T cells. Source of these receptors: an adult with COVID-19.

CDR3 in amino acids: CASSHGKGGAPLIGELFF. The CDR3 coding sequence is TGCGCCAGCAGCCATGGGAAGGGGGGGGCCCCTCTTATCGGGGAGCTGTTTTTT. The J gene is TRBJ2-2, the V gene TRBV4-1, with D possibly TRBD2 on 7 matching bases. Deletions cut 3 bases from V and 7 bases from J, with 24 bases between. Germline V gene lookup returns CDR1 MGHRA and CDR2 YSYEKL. The CDR3 is 18 amino acids.

The chain is built from TRBV4-3 and TRBJ1-2; D may be TRBD1 (5 bases). Germline values: CDR1 LGHNA, CDR2 YSLEER. CDR3 length: 14 amino acids. Trimming shortened V by 0 bases and J by 4 bases, and 9 bases separated the two germline ends. CDR3: CASSQDRVGYGYTF. CDR3 DNA: TGCGCCAGCAGCCAAGACAGGGTGGGCTATGGCTACACCTTC.